This T cell receptor (beta chain) was sequenced during a study of T cell responses to AZD1222 COVID-19 vaccine (dated by TCRdb to about 2021). Context from the whole study: Because spike-specific TCR depth and breadth did not differ between the two schedules, AZD1222 recipients who got a second dose at roughly 4 weeks were pooled with those who got a second dose at roughly 12 weeks. A total of 233 trial participants underwent TCR sequencing, of whom around 200 received two doses of AZD1222 and about 26 received two doses of the MenACWY control vaccine. Trial participants were enrolled into age subgroups of 18-55, 56-69 and 70-plus years, which contained approximately 150, 28 and 58 TCR-sequenced participants, respectively. The paper as a whole reports these results and caveats: The 56-69-year group was small, and its depth increase did not reach significance, likely because of low power. Most participants were white British and females outnumbered males, and the authors suggested that clonal diversity may have been underestimated. Reportedly, close to half of the unique spike-specific TCRs recognized epitopes lying outside the regions that are mutated in the B.1.351 and B.1.1.7 variants. The vaccine-associated CD4 TCRs covered the entire spike protein, and the dominant responses fell in regions 160-218 and 743-854. A significant rise in spike-specific TCR breadth and depth was observed after two AZD1222 doses relative to day 0 and relative to MenACWY recipients. Because no samples from the day 14 peak response were available, repertoires could be characterized only after the peak T cell response. Conclusions about previously exposed vaccinees are limited because only six or seven AZD1222 recipients were SARS-CoV-2 seropositive at baseline.

The CDR3 regions of human TCRbeta chains were subjected to immunosequencing. As for the authors' bioinformatics: Repertoire TCRs were matched against a reference library of SARS-CoV-2-specific TCRs generated with the MIRA antigen-specificity platform. Breadth meant the fraction of unique TCRs that were SARS-CoV-2-associated, whereas depth meant the fraction of total T cells that were SARS-CoV-2-associated. Using the MIRA data, every spike-specific TCR was mapped to the spike region that the TCR reacted to and assigned to either a CD4 or a CD8 class. Log10-transformed breadth and depth values were compared by one-way ANOVA with Sidak's multiple comparisons tests. This is the immuneACCESS table as TCRdb keeps it, with only in-frame sequences that have V and J called. A part of the clones is gone; compared with another copy, unresolved V genes explain less than half, and the rest is unexplained. The D gene and trimming were derived from the DNA, and the V and J assignments and clone size from that table. The sample table lists fewer than 120,000 clones, around nine tenths of them with a count of one. The ten biggest clones cover about 3.3% of the sample.

The sample's time point label, in plain terms: baseline before first vaccination. Samples from vaccinated people were obtained from the UK trials COV001 and COV002, which included a single-blind randomized controlled phase 2/3 trial of AZD1222 (ChAdOx1 nCoV-19) in healthy adults. For TCRbeta chain sequencing, PBMC samples were collected from trial participants at day 0 and at day 28 after the second dose. About this clone itself: Its antigen is still unknown. No base quality information exists; no much larger clone differs at one position.

Reading from cysteine to phenylalanine, the CDR3 counts 14 amino acids. The kept DNA is CDR3 alone, 42 bases in frame from the first base. CDR1 and CDR2 (MNHEY, SMNVEV) derive from the germline V gene (reference sequence). Trimming takes 5 bases off V and 3 bases off J; junction bases not matched to a gene: 5. The source material was peripheral blood, sampled on day 0 of AZD1222 vaccination. This clonotype was sampled from an adult in good health. Rearrangement joined TRBV27 to TRBJ2-7; 9 bases in between match TRBD2. The DNA is TGTGCCAGCAGTCTAGCGGGGCCGAACTACGAGCAGTACTTC. Its product reads: CASSLAGPNYEQYF.